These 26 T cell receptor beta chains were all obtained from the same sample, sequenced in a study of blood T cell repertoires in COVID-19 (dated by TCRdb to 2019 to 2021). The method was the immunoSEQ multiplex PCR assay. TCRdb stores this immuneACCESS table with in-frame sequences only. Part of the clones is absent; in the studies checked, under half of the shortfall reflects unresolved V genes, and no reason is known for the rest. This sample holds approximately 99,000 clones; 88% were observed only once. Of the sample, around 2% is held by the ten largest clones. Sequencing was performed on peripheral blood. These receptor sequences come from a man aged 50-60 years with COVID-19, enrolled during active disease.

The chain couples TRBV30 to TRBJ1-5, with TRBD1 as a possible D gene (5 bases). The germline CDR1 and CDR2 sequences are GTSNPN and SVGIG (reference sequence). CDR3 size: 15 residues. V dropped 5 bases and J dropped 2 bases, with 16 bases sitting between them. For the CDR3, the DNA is TGTGCCTGGCGTCGGCCAGGGATGGGCAATCAGCCCCAGCATTTT. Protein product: CAWRRPGMGNQPQHF. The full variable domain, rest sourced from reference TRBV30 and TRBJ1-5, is SQTIHQWPATLVQPVGSPLSLECTVEGTSNPNLYWYRQAAGRGLQLLFYSVGIGQISSEVPQNLSASRPQDRQFILSSKKLLLSDSGFYLCAWRRPGMGNQPQHFGDGTRLSIL.

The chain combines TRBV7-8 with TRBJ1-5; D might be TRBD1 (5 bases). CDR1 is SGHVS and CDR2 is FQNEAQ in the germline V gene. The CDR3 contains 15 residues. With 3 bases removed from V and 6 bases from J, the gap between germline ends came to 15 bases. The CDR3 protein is CASSFGAIQGQPQHF. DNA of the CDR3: TGTGCCAGCAGCTTTGGGGCCATTCAGGGTCAGCCCCAGCATTTT.

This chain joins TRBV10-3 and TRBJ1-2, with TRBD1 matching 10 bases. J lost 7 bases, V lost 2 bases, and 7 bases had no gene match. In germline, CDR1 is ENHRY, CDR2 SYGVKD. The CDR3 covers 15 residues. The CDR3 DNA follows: TGTGCCATCAGTGAGGAAAAGACAGGGGGCCTTGGCTACACCTTC. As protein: CAISEEKTGGLGYTF.

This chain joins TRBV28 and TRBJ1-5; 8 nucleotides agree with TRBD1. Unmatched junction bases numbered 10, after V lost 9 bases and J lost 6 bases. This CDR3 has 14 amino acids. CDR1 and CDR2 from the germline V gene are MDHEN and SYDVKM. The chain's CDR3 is CASYTQGVFQPQHF. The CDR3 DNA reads TGTGCCAGTTATACACAGGGGGTGTTTCAGCCCCAGCATTTT.

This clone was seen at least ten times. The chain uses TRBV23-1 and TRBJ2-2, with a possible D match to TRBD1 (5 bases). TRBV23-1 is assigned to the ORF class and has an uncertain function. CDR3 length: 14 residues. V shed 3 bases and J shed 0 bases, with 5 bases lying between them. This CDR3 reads CASSQDTNTGELFF. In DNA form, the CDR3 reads TGCGCCAGCAGTCAGGACACGAACACCGGGGAGCTGTTTTTT.

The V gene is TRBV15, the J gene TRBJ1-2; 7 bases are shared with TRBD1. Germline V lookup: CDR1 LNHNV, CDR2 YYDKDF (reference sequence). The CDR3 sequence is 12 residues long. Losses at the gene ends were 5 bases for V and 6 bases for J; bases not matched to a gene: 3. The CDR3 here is CATSSRGNGYTF. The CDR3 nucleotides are TGTGCCACCAGCTCCAGGGGGAATGGCTACACCTTC.

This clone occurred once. CDR3 coding DNA: TGTGCCAGCAGTGAAGTGGTCCGGGTCCAAGGCTACACCTTC. It translates to CASSEVVRVQGYTF. The chain joins TRBV2 to TRBJ1-2, with unresolved D. This CDR3 is 14 amino acids long. V dropped 1 base and J dropped 8 bases, with 14 bases sitting between them. Germline loops: CDR1 SNHLY, CDR2 FYNNEI. Drawing the rest from reference TRBV2 and TRBJ1-2, the complete variable domain is EPEVTQTPSHQVTQMGQEVILRCVPISNHLYFYWYRQILGQKVEFLVSFYNNEISEKSEIFDDQFSVERPDGSNFTLKIRSTKLEDSAMYFCASSEVVRVQGYTFGSGTRLTVV.

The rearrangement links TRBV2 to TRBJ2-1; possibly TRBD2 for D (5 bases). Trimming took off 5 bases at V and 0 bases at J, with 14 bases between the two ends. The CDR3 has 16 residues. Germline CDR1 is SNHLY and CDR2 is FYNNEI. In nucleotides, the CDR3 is TGTGCCAGCAGTAGCGGTGGCCTTAGCTCCTACAATGAGCAGTTCTTC. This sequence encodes CASSSGGLSSYNEQFF.

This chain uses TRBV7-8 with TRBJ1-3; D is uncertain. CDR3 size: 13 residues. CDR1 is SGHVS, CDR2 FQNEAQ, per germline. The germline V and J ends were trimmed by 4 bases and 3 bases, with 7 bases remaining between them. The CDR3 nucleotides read TGTGCCAGCAGCTCTATGAGTGGAAACACCATATATTTT. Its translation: CASSSMSGNTIYF.

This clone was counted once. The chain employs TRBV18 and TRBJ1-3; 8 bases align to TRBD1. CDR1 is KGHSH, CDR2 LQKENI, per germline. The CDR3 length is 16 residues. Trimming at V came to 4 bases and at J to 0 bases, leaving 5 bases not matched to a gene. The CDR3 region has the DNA TGTGCCAGCTCACAAACCGGGACAGGCTCTGGAAACACCATATATTTT. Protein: CASSQTGTGSGNTIYF.

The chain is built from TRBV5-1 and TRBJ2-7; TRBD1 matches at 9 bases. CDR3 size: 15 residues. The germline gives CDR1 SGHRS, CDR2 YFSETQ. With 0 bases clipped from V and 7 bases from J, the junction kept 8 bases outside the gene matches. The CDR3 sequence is CASSLVAGQGLEQYF. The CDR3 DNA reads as TGCGCCAGCAGCTTGGTTGCGGGACAGGGATTGGAGCAGTACTTC. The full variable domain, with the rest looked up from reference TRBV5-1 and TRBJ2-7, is KAGVTQTPRYLIKTRGQQVTLSCSPISGHRSVSWYQQTPGQGLQFLFEYFSETQRNKGNFPGRFSGRQFSNSRSEMNVSTLELGDSALYLCASSLVAGQGLEQYFGPGTRLTVT.

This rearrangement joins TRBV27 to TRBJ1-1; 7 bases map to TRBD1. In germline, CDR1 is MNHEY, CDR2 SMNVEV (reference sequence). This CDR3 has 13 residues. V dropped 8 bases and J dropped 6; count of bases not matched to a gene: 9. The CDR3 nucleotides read TGTGCCAGCGCCAGGGGGATTCGTGCTGAAGCTTTCTTT. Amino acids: CASARGIRAEAFF.

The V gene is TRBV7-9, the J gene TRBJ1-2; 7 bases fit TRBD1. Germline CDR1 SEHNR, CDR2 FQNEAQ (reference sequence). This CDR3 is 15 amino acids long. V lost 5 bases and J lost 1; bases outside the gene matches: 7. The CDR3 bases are TGTGCCAGCAGCAATTATCCAGGGGGTAACTATGGCTACACCTTC. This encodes CASSNYPGGNYGYTF.

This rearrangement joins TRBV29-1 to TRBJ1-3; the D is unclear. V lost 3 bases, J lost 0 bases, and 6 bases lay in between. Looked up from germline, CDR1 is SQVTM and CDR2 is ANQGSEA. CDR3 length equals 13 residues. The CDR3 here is CSVERSSGNTIYF. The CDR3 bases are TGCAGCGTTGAGAGGAGCTCTGGAAACACCATATATTTT.

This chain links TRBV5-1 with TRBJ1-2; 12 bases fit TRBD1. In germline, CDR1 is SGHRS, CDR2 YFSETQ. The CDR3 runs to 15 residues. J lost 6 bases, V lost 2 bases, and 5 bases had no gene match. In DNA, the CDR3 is TGCGCCAGCAGCTTAGAGGGACAGGGGGCCAATGGCTACACCTTC. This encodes CASSLEGQGANGYTF.

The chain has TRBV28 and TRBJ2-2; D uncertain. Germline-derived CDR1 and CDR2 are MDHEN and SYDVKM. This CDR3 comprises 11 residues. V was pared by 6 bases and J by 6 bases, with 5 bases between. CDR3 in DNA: TGTGCCAGCAGGGTAGCCGGGGAGCTGTTTTTT. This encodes CASRVAGELFF.

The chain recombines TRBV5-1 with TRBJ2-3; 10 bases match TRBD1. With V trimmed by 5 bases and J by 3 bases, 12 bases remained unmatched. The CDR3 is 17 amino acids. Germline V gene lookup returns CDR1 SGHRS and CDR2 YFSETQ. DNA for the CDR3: TGCGCCAGCAGGAAGATGGCGGGGACAGGGGTGACAGATACGCAGTATTTT. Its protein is CASRKMAGTGVTDTQYF.

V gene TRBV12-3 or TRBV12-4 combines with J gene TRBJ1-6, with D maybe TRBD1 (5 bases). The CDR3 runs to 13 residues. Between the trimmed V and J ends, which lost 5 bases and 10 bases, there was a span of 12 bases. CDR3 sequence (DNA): TGTGCCAGCAGTCTCCTCGGGGGATCACCCCTCCACTTT. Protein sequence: CASSLLGGSPLHF.

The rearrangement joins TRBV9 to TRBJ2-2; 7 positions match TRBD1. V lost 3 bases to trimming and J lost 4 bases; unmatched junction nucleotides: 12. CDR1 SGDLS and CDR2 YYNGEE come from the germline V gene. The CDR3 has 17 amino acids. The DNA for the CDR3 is TGTGCCAGCAGCGCTCCGGTGGGGACAGACTGCACCGGGGAGCTGTTTTTT. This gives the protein CASSAPVGTDCTGELFF.

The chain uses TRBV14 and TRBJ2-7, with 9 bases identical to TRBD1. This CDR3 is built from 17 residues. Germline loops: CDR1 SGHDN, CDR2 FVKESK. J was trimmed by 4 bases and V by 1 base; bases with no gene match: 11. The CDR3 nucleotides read TGTGCCAGCAGCCAAGGGATTCTAACAGGGGGCTTTTACGAGCAGTACTTC. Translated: CASSQGILTGGFYEQYF.

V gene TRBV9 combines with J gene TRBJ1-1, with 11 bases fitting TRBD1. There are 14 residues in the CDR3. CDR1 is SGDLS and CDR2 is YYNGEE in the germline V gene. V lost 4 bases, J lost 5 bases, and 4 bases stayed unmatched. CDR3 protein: CASSSGQGETEAFF. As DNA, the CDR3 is TGTGCCAGCAGCTCGGGACAGGGGGAAACTGAAGCTTTCTTT.

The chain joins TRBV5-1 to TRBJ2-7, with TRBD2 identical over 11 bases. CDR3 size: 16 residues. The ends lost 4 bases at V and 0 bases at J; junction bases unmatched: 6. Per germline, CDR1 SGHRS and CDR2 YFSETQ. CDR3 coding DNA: TGCGCCAGCAGCCTCCTGACTAGCGGGGTCTCCTACGAGCAGTACTTC. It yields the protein CASSLLTSGVSYEQYF. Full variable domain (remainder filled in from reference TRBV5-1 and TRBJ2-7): KAGVTQTPRYLIKTRGQQVTLSCSPISGHRSVSWYQQTPGQGLQFLFEYFSETQRNKGNFPGRFSGRQFSNSRSEMNVSTLELGDSALYLCASSLLTSGVSYEQYFGPGTRLTVT.

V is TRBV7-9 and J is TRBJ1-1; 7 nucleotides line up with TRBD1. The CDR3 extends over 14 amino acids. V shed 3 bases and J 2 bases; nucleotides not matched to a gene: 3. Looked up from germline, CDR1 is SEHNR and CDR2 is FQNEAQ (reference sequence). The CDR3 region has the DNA TGTGCCAGCAGCTTTCAAGGGGGCAACACTGAAGCTTTCTTT. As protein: CASSFQGGNTEAFF.

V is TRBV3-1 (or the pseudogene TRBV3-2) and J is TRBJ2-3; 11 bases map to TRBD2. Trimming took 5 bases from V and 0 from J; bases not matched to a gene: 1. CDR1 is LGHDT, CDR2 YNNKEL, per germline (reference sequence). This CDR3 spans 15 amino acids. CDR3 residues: CASSASGGSTDTQYF. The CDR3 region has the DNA TGTGCCAGCAGCGCTAGCGGGGGGAGCACAGATACGCAGTATTTT.

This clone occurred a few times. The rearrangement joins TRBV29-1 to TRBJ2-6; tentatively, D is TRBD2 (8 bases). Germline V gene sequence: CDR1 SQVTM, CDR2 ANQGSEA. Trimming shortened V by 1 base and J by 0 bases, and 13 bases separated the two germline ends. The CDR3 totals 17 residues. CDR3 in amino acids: CSVEAGGGGSGANVLTF. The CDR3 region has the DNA TGCAGCGTTGAAGCGGGAGGGGGCGGCTCTGGGGCCAACGTCCTGACTTTC.

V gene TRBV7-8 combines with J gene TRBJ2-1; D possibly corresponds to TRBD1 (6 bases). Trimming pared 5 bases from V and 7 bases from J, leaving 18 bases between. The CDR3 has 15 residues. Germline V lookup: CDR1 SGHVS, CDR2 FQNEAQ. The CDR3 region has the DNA TGTGCCAGCAGCGAGGGGGTGGACAGTCGGAATGAGCAGTTCTTC. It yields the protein CASSEGVDSRNEQFF.